The clone carrying this TCR beta chain has ten or more counts. Its antigen is still unknown. Additional DNA sequences in this sample encode the identical CDR3. These data come from a study of metastatic and nonmetastatic thyroid tumors. Study-wide background: Repertoire comparisons spanned blood and tumor or nodule tissue from malignant and benign thyroid patients. General study findings and limits: Reported TCR beta diversity, measured in blood and tumor, was significantly higher for malignant thyroid tumors than for benign nodules.

Among the patients, none had received any treatment before thyroid surgery. TCRdb re-called the PCR reads via MiXCR. The sample records some 38,000 clones, 15% to 20% being singletons. The trim removed 6 bases at V and 6 bases at J, leaving 12 bases unmatched. This CDR3 contains 15 residues. CDR1 is DFQATT and CDR2 is SNEGSKA in the germline V gene (reference sequence). The sequencing input was blood. J is TRBJ2-7 and V is TRBV20-1, with TRBD1 identical over 12 bases. This TCR came from a female donor with papillary thyroid cancer or a benign thyroid nodule (not recorded which). Some clones in this sample may be carry-over from other donors' samples. CDR3 loop: CSATPGTGGSLEQYF. CDR3 bases: TGCAGTGCCACCCCCGGGACAGGGGGCTCTCTCGAGCAGTACTTC.